A selection of T cell receptor beta chains follows, all from one sample in a study of blood T cells in healthy people across ages. Each CDR3 protein is one row after TCRdb ran MiXCR on the 5' RACE reads. The sample carries about 1,400,000 distinct CDR3 sequences, 42% recorded once. The sample comprised blood. These receptor sequences come from a woman under 30 in good health. The CDR3 runs from the conserved cysteine through the conserved F or W. The listing skips clone size in some rows; elsewhere it reads once, few, many or a size class.

J | size | V | CDR3
TRBJ1-6 | . | TRBV11-2 | CASSTQTGSNSPLHF
TRBJ2-3 | . | TRBV7-9 | CASSSFFADTQYF
TRBJ2-7 | . | TRBV2 | CASSEVRQEEQYF
TRBJ1-3 | . | TRBV12-3/TRBV12-4 | CASGPGALRNTIYF
TRBJ2-2 | . | TRBV29-1 | CSGGVSNTGELFF
TRBJ2-7 | . | TRBV21-1 | CASSKSSRTYEQYF
TRBJ2-3 | . | TRBV4-1 | CASSHGRTGGFRDTQYF
TRBJ2-5 | . | TRBV6-6 | CASTYGGETQYF
TRBJ1-2 | . | TRBV20-1 | CSASLGTGDHGYTF
TRBJ1-5 | . | TRBV10-3 | CAISEGDRGNQPQHF
TRBJ1-2 | . | TRBV20-1 | CSANAGHPIRGYTF
TRBJ2-2 | . | TRBV7-9 | CASGSSAGELFF
TRBJ2-7 | . | TRBV29-1 | CSVMWSGSYEQYF
TRBJ2-1 | . | TRBV6-2/TRBV6-3 | CASSPWTGGGNEQFF
TRBJ2-2 | . | TRBV20-1 | CSATRDRGRGELFF
TRBJ2-1 | many | TRBV7-8 | CASSLVLGEQFF
TRBJ2-7 | few | TRBV2 | CASSAWTGPVYSASYEQYF
TRBJ2-3 | . | TRBV10-2 | CASSEKAGTDTQYF
TRBJ2-3 | . | TRBV6-1 | CASSRLAGGALSTDTQYF
TRBJ2-7 | . | TRBV5-1 | CASSQGLSSYEQYF
TRBJ1-4 | . | TRBV2 | CASSEAPQGPKLFF
TRBJ2-2 | many | TRBV4-1 | CASSRDRNTGELFF
TRBJ2-1 | once | TRBV12-5 | CASGAPTRQEETQFF
TRBJ2-1 | . | TRBV4-1 | CASWGTGRGLSYNEQFF
. | . | TRBV20-1 | CSAVRDSFFEQYF
TRBJ2-7 | . | TRBV5-1 | CASSRGTGKLSYEQYF
TRBJ2-6 | few | TRBV10-3 | CATGTAGANVLTF